This T cell receptor beta chain was obtained from a study of blood T cell repertoires in COVID-19. The overall study: The samples span acute and convalescent COVID-19 from the United States, Italy and Spain. PBMCs, B-cell-depleted T cells, or T cells provided the cDNA or gDNA that made up the material.

Germline V lookup: CDR1 LNHNV, CDR2 YYDKDF (reference sequence). The CDR3 contains 19 residues. V dropped 0 bases and J dropped 1; count of bases not matched to a gene: 14. Original handling: The assay estimated nucleated cells by amplifying reference gene primers. This table comes from immunoSEQ multiplex PCR, and its TCRdb copy is limited to in-frame clones, with some not included. The V and J calls and clone size come from that table; D and trimming were worked out from the DNA. This sample has some 150,000 clones, with roughly 86% found just once. The sequenced sample was peripheral blood. V and J are TRBV15 and TRBJ1-1; 7 nucleotides line up with TRBD1. The sequence was collected from a woman aged 60 to 75 who had recovered from COVID-19. The CDR3 sequence is CATSRDIRQGGWANTEAFF. CDR3 coding DNA: TGTGCCACCAGCAGAGATATCCGACAGGGTGGATGGGCGAACACTGAAGCTTTCTTT.